This is a list of T cell receptor beta chains from one sample in a study of monozygotic twins with inflammatory bowel disease. From the 5' RACE reads, TCRdb lists one entry per CDR3 protein and no DNA. Its clone listing holds about 210,000 distinct CDR3 sequences. The source material was blood. These receptors all stem from a human donor with ulcerative colitis or Crohn's disease, or a healthy co-twin of an affected twin (not recorded which). Each CDR3 is given with its conserved first and last residue.

TRBV5-6	TRBJ1-3	CASSSPGFGPGNTIYF
TRBV20-1	TRBJ1-4	CSARGWNDATNEKLFF
TRBV29-1	TRBJ1-6	CSVGAINHGNSPLHF
TRBV12-3/TRBV12-4	TRBJ1-6	CASSFTDTNSPLHF
TRBV3-1	TRBJ1-1	CASSQDRYWNTEAFF
TRBV20-1	TRBJ2-3	CSARFGSTDTQYF
TRBV12-3/TRBV12-4	TRBJ2-1	CASRRTTYNEQFF
TRBV11-2	TRBJ2-1	CASSSHWLNEQFF
TRBV7-9	TRBJ1-2	CASSQFMVALGYTF
TRBV20-1	TRBJ1-6	CSASYLFPGQGDSPLHF
TRBV5-1	TRBJ1-1	CASSFLGGRQNTEAFF
TRBV20-1	TRBJ2-3	CSARDASGGVTDTQYF
TRBV29-1	TRBJ1-1	CSVLTGLNTEAFF
TRBV11-2	TRBJ2-6	CASSLDPGGGANVLTF
TRBV28	TRBJ1-1	CASRDGQGGTEAFF
TRBV27	TRBJ1-5	CASSFGQGPNQPQHF
TRBV12-3/TRBV12-4	TRBJ1-3	CASSLVRGGRNTIYF
TRBV7-8	TRBJ1-4	CASSGRKRGSEKLFF
TRBV28	TRBJ1-2	CATSLRGTGKKDGYTF
TRBV20-1	TRBJ1-2	CSASVGSNYGYTF
TRBV12-3/TRBV12-4	TRBJ1-2	CASSLRRDDGYTF
TRBV7-9	TRBJ1-5	CASSLAPNQPQHF
TRBV20-1	TRBJ1-3	CSAPDREENTIYF
TRBV7-2	TRBJ2-3	CASSFVRGRTDTQYF
TRBV5-1	TRBJ1-2	CASSLEGGGLGYTF
TRBV14	TRBJ1-1	CASSPLGGGPRTEAFF
TRBV10-1	TRBJ2-3	CASSDEGSGTDTQYF
TRBV11-2	TRBJ2-1	CASSLRGIWNEQFF
TRBV18	TRBJ2-7	CASSPSQGVTYEQYF
TRBV7-9	TRBJ1-1	CASSPRTGGVTEAFF
TRBV6-5	TRBJ2-3	CASSLAGGQNTQYF
TRBV5-1	TRBJ2-2	CASSPIGAGELFF
TRBV5-1	TRBJ2-3	CASSLAAGSTDTQYF
TRBV10-1	TRBJ2-1	CASSEPLGLNEQFF
TRBV15	TRBJ2-2	CATSGDRGYVGELFF
TRBV12-3/TRBV12-4	TRBJ1-4	CASSLREGPAGKLFF
TRBV6-1	TRBJ2-6	CATLRATSLSGANVLTF
TRBV7-9	TRBJ1-3	CASSGREGSSGNTIYF
TRBV5-6	TRBJ2-1	CASSLSGADNEQFF
TRBV5-1	TRBJ2-2	CASSGVASNTGELFF
TRBV19	TRBJ1-1	CASSTGISGTEAFF
TRBV5-5	TRBJ1-5	CASSSDWDRGYQPQHF
TRBV3-1	TRBJ1-1	CASSSRGSGTGLEAFF
TRBV6-1	TRBJ2-1	CAPWGSGGRSYNEQFF
TRBV3-1	TRBJ2-5	CASSRQRVAQYF
TRBV6-5	TRBJ1-5	CASRAWDNQPQHF
TRBV5-4	TRBJ2-2	CASSSAGALNTGELFF
TRBV6-5	TRBJ1-6	CASSYSDRERNSPLHF
TRBV5-1	TRBJ2-7	CASSFSGASSYEQYF
TRBV7-3	TRBJ2-1	CASSHGGAKGEQFF
TRBV5-1	TRBJ2-1	CASREEGNEQFF
TRBV7-6	TRBJ2-4	CASSSRKGPARDIQYF
TRBV10-3	TRBJ1-2	CAIDGGNYGYTF
TRBV12-3/TRBV12-4	TRBJ1-2	CASSSTADNYGYTF
TRBV5-1	TRBJ2-7	CASSLTTGTYEQYF
TRBV7-3	TRBJ2-1	CASSIGQGNNEQFF